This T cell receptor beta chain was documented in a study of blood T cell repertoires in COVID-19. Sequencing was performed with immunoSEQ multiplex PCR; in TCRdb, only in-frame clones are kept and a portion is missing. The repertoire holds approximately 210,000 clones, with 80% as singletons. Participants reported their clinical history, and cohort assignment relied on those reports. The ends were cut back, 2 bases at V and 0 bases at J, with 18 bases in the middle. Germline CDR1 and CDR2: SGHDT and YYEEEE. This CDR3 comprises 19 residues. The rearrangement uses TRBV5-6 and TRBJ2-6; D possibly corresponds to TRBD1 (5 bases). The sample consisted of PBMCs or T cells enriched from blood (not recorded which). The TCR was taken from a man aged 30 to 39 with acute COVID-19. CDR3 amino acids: CASSLVTRQYFSGANVLTF. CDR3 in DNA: TGTGCCAGCAGCTTAGTTACGAGACAGTATTTCTCTGGGGCCAACGTCCTGACTTTC.